This TCR beta chain was profiled in a study of a mutant IDH1 vaccine in newly diagnosed glioma. Across the whole study: Patients under treatment included about 60% males and about 40% females and had a mean age of around 40 years.

Study conclusions and caveats: Pseudoprogression seemingly bore no relation to changes in top peripheral T cell clonotypes.

Described time point: baseline, week 1 (first vaccination visit). As for treatment: pre-vaccination baseline after standard-of-care therapy. Tumors from donors were new WHO grade 3 or 4 IDH1-mutant astrocytomas with ATRX loss. As regards this clone: Its target is not known.

The germline CDR1 and CDR2 sequences are ENHRY and SYGVKD. V gave up 3 bases and J gave up 4 bases, with 12 bases separating them. The CDR3 is made up of 14 amino acids. Generated by immunoSEQ multiplex PCR, the TCRdb table keeps only in-frame clones and is missing some. The table has 75,000 to 100,000 clones, over 85% seen once. The chain carries TRBV10-3 and TRBJ1-2; D uncertain. The sample was PBMCs, taken from a glioma patient treated with radiotherapy, temozolomide or both. This TCR came from a woman aged 45-59 years with glioma. CDR3 nucleotide sequence: TGTGCCATCAGTGATAATCAAAACATCTATGGCTACACCTTC. It yields the protein CAISDNQNIYGYTF.